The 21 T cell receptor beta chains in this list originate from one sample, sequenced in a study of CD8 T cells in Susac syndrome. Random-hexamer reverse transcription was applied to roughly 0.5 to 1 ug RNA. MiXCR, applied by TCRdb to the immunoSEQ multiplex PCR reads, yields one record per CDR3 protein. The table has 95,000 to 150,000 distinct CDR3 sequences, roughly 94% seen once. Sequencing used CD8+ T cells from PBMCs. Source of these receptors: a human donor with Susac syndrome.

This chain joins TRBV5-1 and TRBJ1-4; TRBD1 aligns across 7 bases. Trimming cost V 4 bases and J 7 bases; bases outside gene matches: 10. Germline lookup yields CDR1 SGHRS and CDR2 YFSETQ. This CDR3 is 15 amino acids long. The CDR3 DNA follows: TGCGCCAGCAGCGAGAACAGGGGAAAGGGTGAAAAACTGTTTTTT. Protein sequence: CASSENRGKGEKLFF.

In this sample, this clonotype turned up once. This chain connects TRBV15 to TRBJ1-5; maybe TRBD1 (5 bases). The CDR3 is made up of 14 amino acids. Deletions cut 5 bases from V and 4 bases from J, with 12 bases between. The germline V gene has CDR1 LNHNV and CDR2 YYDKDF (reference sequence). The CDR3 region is CATSRGSENQPQHF. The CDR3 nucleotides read TGTGCCACCAGCCGGGGGTCGGAAAATCAGCCCCAGCATTTT.

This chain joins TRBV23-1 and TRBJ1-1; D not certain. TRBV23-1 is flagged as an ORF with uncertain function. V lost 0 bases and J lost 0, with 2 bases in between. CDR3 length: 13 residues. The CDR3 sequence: CASSQSLNTEAFF. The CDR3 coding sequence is TGCGCCAGCAGTCAATCGCTGAACACTGAAGCTTTCTTT.

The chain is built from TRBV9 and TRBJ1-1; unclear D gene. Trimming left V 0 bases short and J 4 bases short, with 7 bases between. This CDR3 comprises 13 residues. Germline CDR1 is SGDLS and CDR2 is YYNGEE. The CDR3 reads CASSVVNRTEAFF. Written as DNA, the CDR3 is TGTGCCAGCAGCGTAGTGAATCGCACTGAAGCTTTCTTT.

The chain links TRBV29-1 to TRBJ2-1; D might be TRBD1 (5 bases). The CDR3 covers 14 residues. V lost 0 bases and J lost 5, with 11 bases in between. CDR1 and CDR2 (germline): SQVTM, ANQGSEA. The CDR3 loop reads CSVEESGRNNEQFF. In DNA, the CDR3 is TGCAGCGTTGAAGAGTCAGGGCGGAACAATGAGCAGTTCTTC.

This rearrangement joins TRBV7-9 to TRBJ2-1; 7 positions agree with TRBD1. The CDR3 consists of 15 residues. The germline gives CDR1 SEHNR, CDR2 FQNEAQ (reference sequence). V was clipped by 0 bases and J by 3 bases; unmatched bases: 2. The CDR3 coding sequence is TGTGCCAGCAGCTTAGCGCGACAGGGCTACAATGAGCAGTTCTTC. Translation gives CASSLARQGYNEQFF.

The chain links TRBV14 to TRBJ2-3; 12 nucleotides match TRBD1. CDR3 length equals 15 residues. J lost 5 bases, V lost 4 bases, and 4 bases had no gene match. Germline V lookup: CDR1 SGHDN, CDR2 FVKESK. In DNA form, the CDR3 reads TGTGCCAGCAGCCCGGGACAGGGGGCAGGAGATACGCAGTATTTT. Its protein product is CASSPGQGAGDTQYF.

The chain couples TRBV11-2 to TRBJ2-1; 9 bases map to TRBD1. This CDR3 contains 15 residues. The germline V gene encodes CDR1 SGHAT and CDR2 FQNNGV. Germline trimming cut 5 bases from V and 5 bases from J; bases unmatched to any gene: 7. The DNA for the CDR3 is TGTGCCAGCAGCCTCCGGGACAGGGTCAACAATGAGCAGTTCTTC. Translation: CASSLRDRVNNEQFF.

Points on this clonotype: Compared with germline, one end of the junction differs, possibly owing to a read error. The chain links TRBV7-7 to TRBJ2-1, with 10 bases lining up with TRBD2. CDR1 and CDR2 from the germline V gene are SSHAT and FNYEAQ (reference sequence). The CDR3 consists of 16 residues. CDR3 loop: CASSPLTSGSAYEQFF. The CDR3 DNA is TGTGCTAGCAGCCCTCTGACTAGCGGGTCAGCCTATGAGCAGTTCTTC.

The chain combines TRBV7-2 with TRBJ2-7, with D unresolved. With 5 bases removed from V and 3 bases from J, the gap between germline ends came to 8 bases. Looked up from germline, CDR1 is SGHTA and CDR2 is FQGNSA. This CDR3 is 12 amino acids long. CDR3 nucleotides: TGTGCCAGCAGCCCCTTTGGCTACGAGCAGTACTTC. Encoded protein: CASSPFGYEQYF.

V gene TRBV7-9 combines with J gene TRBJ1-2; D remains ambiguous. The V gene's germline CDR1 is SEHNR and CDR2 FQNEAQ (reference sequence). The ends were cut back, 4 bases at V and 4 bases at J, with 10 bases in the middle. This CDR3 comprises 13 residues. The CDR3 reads CASSSTEIYGYTF. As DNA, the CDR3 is TGTGCCAGCAGCTCAACAGAAATCTATGGCTACACCTTC.

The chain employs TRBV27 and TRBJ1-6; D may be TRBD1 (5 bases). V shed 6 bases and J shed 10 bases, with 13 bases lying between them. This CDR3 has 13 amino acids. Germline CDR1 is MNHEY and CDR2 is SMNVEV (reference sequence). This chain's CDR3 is CASSPRDRSPLHF. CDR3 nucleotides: TGTGCCAGCAGCCCTAGGGACCGGTCACCCCTCCACTTT.

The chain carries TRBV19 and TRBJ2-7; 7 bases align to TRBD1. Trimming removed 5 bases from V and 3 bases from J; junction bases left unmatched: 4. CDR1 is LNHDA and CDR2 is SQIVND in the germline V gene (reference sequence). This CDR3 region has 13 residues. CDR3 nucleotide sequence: TGTGCCAGTAGTTCTACAGGGGTCTACGAGCAGTACTTC. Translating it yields CASSSTGVYEQYF.

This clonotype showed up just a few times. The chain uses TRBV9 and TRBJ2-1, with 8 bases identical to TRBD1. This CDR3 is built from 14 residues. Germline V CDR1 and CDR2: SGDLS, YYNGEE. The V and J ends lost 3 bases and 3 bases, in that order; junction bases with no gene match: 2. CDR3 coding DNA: TGTGCCAGCAGCGCCAGGGGGCTCTACAATGAGCAGTTCTTC. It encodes CASSARGLYNEQFF.

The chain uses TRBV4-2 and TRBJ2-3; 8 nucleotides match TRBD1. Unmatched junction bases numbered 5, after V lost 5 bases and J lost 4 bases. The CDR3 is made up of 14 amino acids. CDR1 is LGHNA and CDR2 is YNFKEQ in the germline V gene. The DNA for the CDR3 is TGTGCCAGCAGCGAGCGGACAGGGCCAGATACGCAGTATTTT. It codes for CASSERTGPDTQYF.

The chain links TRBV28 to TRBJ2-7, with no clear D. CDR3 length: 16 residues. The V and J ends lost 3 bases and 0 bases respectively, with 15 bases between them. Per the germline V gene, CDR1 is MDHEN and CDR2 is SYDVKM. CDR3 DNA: TGTGCCAGCAGTTTCGTCCCCACCTACCCCTCCTACGAGCAGTACTTC. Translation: CASSFVPTYPSYEQYF.

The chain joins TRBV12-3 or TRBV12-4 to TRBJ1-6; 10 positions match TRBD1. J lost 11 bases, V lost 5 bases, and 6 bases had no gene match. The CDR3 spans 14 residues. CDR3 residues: CASSLTGTGAPLHF. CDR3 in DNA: TGTGCCAGCAGTCTAACCGGGACAGGGGCACCCCTCCACTTT.

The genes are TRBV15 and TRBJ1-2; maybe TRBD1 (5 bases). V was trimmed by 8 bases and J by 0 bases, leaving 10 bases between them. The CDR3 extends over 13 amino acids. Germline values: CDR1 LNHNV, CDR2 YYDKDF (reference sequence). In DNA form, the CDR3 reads TGTGCCACCTCCGGGGGAGCTAACTATGGCTACACCTTC. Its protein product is CATSGGANYGYTF.

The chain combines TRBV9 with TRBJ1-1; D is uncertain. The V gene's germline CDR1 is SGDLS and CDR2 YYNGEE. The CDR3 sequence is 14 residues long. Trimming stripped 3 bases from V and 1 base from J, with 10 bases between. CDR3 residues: CASSELQWNTEAFF. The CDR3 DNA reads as TGTGCCAGCAGCGAGCTACAGTGGAACACTGAAGCTTTCTTT.

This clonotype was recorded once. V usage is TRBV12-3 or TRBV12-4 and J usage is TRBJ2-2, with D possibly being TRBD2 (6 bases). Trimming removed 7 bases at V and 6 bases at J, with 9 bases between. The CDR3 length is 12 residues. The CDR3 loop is CASILAPGELFF. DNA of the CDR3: TGTGCCAGCATTCTAGCGCCCGGGGAGCTGTTTTTT.

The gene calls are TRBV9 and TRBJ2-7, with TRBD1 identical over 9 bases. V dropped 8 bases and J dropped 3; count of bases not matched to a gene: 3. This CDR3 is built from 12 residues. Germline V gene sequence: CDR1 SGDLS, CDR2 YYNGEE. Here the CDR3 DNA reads TGTGCCAGTTCGGGACAGGGCTACGAGCAGTACTTC. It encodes CASSGQGYEQYF.